These 22 T cell receptor beta chains came from one sample sequenced in a study of CD4 and CD8 cells across lung adenocarcinoma regions (dated by TCRdb to the late 2010s). Library generation was performed with PCR. The sequencer listed for this sample is HiSeq X Ten. TCRdb handled the public reads itself, with Q25 trimming in fastp and clone calling in MiXCR, and kept productive beta chains. Every distinct CDR3 protein forms one entry, paired with its most common genes and DNA. The sample includes 3,000 or so distinct CDR3 sequences, with over 60% observed a single time. In total, the top ten clones hold over 15% of the sample. Sequenced sample: CD4+ T cells from the margin of a lung tumor. According to the study, the label for this sample's cell subset or site signals: tumor margin region. Receptors were obtained from a female donor with lung adenocarcinoma. The CD4 and CD8 labels of this study may be unreliable.

This clonotype was observed once. The rearrangement links TRBV6-1 to TRBJ1-1; a weak D match, TRBD1 (6 bases). This CDR3 has 15 residues. Germline CDR1 MNHNS, CDR2 SASEGT. V shed 6 bases and J shed 3 bases, with 17 bases lying between them. Here the CDR3 DNA reads TGTGCCAGCAGGGCGGGGGGCTTCGACGACACTGAAGCTTTCTTT. It encodes CASRAGGFDDTEAFF.

J is TRBJ2-1 and V is TRBV7-2; a weak D match, TRBD2 (5 bases). The DNA matches TRBJ2-5 better at its end, which makes the J call doubtful. The CDR3 is made up of 11 amino acids. In germline, CDR1 is SGHTA, CDR2 FQGNSA. CDR3 bases: TGTGCCAGTGCGGCGGGAGAGACCCAGTACTTC. Its protein product is CASAAGETQYF.

This clonotype was recorded a few times. The J gene is TRBJ2-3, the V gene TRBV7-8; 11 nucleotides line up with TRBD2. V was pared by 4 bases and J by 7 bases, with 10 bases of the junction left unmatched. The CDR3 covers 16 residues. The germline gives CDR1 SGHVS, CDR2 FQNEAQ. CDR3 coding DNA: TGTGCCAGCAGCTCCGAGGCTCGACTAGCGGGGAATACGCAGTATTTT. Its protein product is CASSSEARLAGNTQYF.

The chain carries TRBV5-1 and TRBJ2-7, with 7 nucleotides matching TRBD2. V dropped 1 base and J dropped 7; count of bases not matched to a gene: 11. CDR1 and CDR2 from the germline V gene are SGHRS and YFSETQ. The CDR3 length is 15 residues. The CDR3 DNA is TGCGCCAGCAGCTTGAGGCCAGCGGGATCAGGGGAGCAGTACTTC. Protein product: CASSLRPAGSGEQYF.

The chain has TRBV6-1 and TRBJ2-2; 8 nucleotides line up with TRBD2. Germline lookup yields CDR1 MNHNS and CDR2 SASEGT. J was trimmed by 3 bases and V by 7 bases; bases with no gene match: 1. The CDR3 runs to 13 residues. This CDR3 reads CASTGGDTGELFF. CDR3 bases: TGTGCCAGCACGGGAGGGGACACCGGGGAGCTGTTTTTT.

This clonotype was recorded once. The chain couples TRBV6-1 to TRBJ2-1; 8 bases map to TRBD1. There are 14 residues in the CDR3. Germline V CDR1 and CDR2: MNHNS, SASEGT. V was pared by 8 bases and J by 1 base, with 4 bases of the junction left unmatched. DNA for the CDR3: TGTGCCAGCCCCGGGACAGGATCCTACAATGAGCAGTTCTTC. It encodes CASPGTGSYNEQFF.

The rearrangement joins TRBV6-1 to TRBJ2-3; possibly TRBD1 or TRBD2 for D (5 bases each). Germline-derived CDR1 and CDR2 are MNHNS and SASEGT. Trimming stripped 5 bases from V and 7 bases from J, with 19 bases between. The CDR3 consists of 15 residues. CDR3 amino acids: CASSPGRIHSNTQYF. The CDR3 DNA follows: TGTGCCAGCAGTCCGGGACGGATACACTCAAATACGCAGTATTTT.

Points on this clonotype: At one of its ends the junction is not consistent with the germline gene, which may arise from a read error. The rearrangement uses TRBV6-1 and TRBJ2-1; D is tentatively TRBD1 or TRBD2 (5 bases each). Germline CDR1 MNHNS, CDR2 SASEGT. The CDR3 loop spans 15 amino acids. The CDR3 DNA reads as TGTGCCAGGAGTAAACAGGCGGGTAGCAACAATGAGCAGTTTTTC. Translating gives CARSKQAGSNNEQFF.

In this sample, this clonotype turned up once. The rearrangement links TRBV7-6 to TRBJ2-6; 9 nucleotides agree with TRBD1. The CDR3 totals 17 residues. Trimming took 5 bases from V and 0 from J; bases not matched to a gene: 5. Germline-derived CDR1 and CDR2 are SGHVS and FNYEAQ. Written as DNA, the CDR3 is TGTGCCAGCAGCCCTACAGGGGGCTCCTCTGGGGCCAACGTCCTGACTTTC. Protein sequence: CASSPTGGSSGANVLTF.

This clonotype turned up a few times. The gene calls are TRBV6-1 and TRBJ2-1; D ambiguous. Germline CDR1 and CDR2: MNHNS and SASEGT. V shed 0 bases and J shed 8 bases, with 17 bases lying between them. The CDR3 has 16 amino acids. The CDR3 bases are TGTGCCAGCAGTGAAGCGCGCCTAGTGGGGAACCATGAGCAGTTCTTC. The encoded protein is CASSEARLVGNHEQFF.

The chain uses TRBV29-1 and TRBJ2-1; D is possibly TRBD2 (6 bases). Trimming pared 2 bases from V and 8 bases from J, leaving 19 bases between. The CDR3 runs to 15 residues. From germline, CDR1 is SQVTM and CDR2 ANQGSEA. The CDR3 DNA reads TGCAGCGTTGAAAAGGAGGGCGCGAAATCTGATGAGCAGTTCTTC. It yields the protein CSVEKEGAKSDEQFF.

CDR3 DNA: TGCGCCAGCAGCCAAGAACGGGAGGGTTCAACTAATGAAAAACTGTTTTTT. Translation gives CASSQEREGSTNEKLFF. V is TRBV4-1 and J is TRBJ1-4; unclear D gene. Per the germline V gene, CDR1 is MGHRA and CDR2 is YSYEKL. The CDR3 has 17 residues. Trimming took 0 bases from V and 0 from J, leaving 11 bases between them.

Only a few counts were recorded for this clonotype. This chain links TRBV4-3 with TRBJ1-2; D gene unclear. Trimming left V 0 bases short and J 4 bases short, with 12 bases between. Germline V CDR1 and CDR2: LGHNA, YSLEER. This CDR3 region has 15 residues. The CDR3 protein is CASSQDSTVPYGYTF. DNA of the CDR3: TGCGCCAGCAGCCAAGATAGTACGGTACCCTATGGCTACACCTTC.

V usage is TRBV11-1 and J usage is TRBJ2-5; maybe TRBD1 (5 bases). The CDR3 extends over 13 amino acids. V was clipped by 4 bases and J by 5 bases, with 11 bases between them. CDR1 and CDR2 from the germline V gene are SGHAT and FQDESV (reference sequence). As DNA, the CDR3 is TGTGCCAGCAGCTCAGGGATTCTCGAGACCCAGTACTTC. Its translation is CASSSGILETQYF.

The chain employs TRBV14 and TRBJ1-1; D ambiguous. The CDR3 loop spans 14 amino acids. V dropped 0 bases and J dropped 1 base, with 6 bases sitting between them. Germline CDR1 reads SGHDN; CDR2 reads FVKESK. The CDR3 loop is CASSQETPNTEAFF. CDR3 nucleotides: TGTGCCAGCAGCCAAGAAACACCGAACACTGAAGCTTTCTTT.

The chain recombines TRBV11-2 with TRBJ2-5, with unresolved D. V lost 2 bases and J lost 1, with 2 bases in between. The germline V gene has CDR1 SGHAT and CDR2 FQNNGV. This CDR3 is 12 amino acids long. In DNA, the CDR3 is TGTGCCAGCAGCTTAACCCAAGAGACCCAGTACTTC. Protein product: CASSLTQETQYF.

The V and J genes are TRBV6-1 and TRBJ1-3, with 7 bases matching TRBD1. With 7 bases clipped from V and 2 bases from J, the junction kept 5 bases outside the gene matches. The CDR3 is 14 residues long. Germline assignment: CDR1 MNHNS and CDR2 SASEGT. CDR3 region: CASTTGAAGNTIYF. For the CDR3, the DNA is TGTGCCAGCACTACAGGGGCGGCTGGAAACACCATATATTTT.

The V gene is TRBV6-1, the J gene TRBJ2-1, with D possibly being TRBD2 (5 bases). CDR3 size: 15 residues. The germline V gene has CDR1 MNHNS and CDR2 SASEGT. V was shortened by 4 bases and J by 4 bases, with 14 bases between the two germline ends. The CDR3 coding sequence is TGTGCCAGCAGTGCCTCCGGAGGTCCTTACAATGAGCAGTTCTTC. Translating gives CASSASGGPYNEQFF.

The chain is built from TRBV6-1 and TRBJ2-1; 7 nucleotides align to TRBD2. V lost 2 bases and J lost 6; bases outside the gene matches: 13. Per germline, CDR1 MNHNS and CDR2 SASEGT. This CDR3 is built from 17 residues. DNA of the CDR3: TGTGCCAGCAGTGAATGGGGGGGACCCCGGCAAGGCAATGAGCAGTTCTTC. Its translation: CASSEWGGPRQGNEQFF.

This clonotype was observed a handful of times. The V and J genes are TRBV6-5 and TRBJ2-1; 9 bases fit TRBD1. The J call is in doubt because the DNA end fits TRBJ2-7 better. The CDR3 consists of 14 residues. Germline CDR1 is MNHEY and CDR2 is SVGAGI. CDR3 loop: CASSSRDRVHEQYF. The CDR3 DNA reads as TGTGCCAGCAGTTCCCGGGACAGGGTGCACGAGCAGTACTTC.

This clonotype was detected only once. The chain joins TRBV12-3 or TRBV12-4 to TRBJ1-4, with 12 bases identical to TRBD1. The CDR3 is made up of 14 amino acids. Trimming cost V 6 bases and J 8 bases; bases outside gene matches: 4. The CDR3 DNA follows: TGTGCCAGCAGATCCGGGACAGGGGGCGAAAAACTGTTTTTT. Translation: CASRSGTGGEKLFF.

The rearrangement joins TRBV6-1 to TRBJ2-3; D remains ambiguous. CDR3 length: 12 amino acids. Trimming pared 4 bases from V and 7 bases from J, leaving 9 bases between. From germline, CDR1 is MNHNS and CDR2 SASEGT. The CDR3 DNA reads as TGTGCCAGCAGTGTGAACGTGAATACGCAGTATTTT. Translated, it gives CASSVNVNTQYF.